This TCR beta chain emerged from a study of Ad26.COV2.S vaccination and SARS-CoV-2 variants. The protocol was immunoSEQ multiplex PCR, while the TCRdb copy is restricted to in-frame clones and leaves out a portion. The profile covers almost 400,000 clones, with roughly 90% appearing a single time and around 1.9% taken by the ten largest. Treatment indicated: 15 to 20 received Ad26.COV2.S at low or high dose, single or two shots; a few received placebo; per-sample allocation not given. Samples came from day 63 after the first vaccine or placebo injection. Whoever gave the sample was an adult aged 18-55 years in Boston. Germline V gene data show CDR1 as MGHRA and CDR2 as YSYEKL. The CDR3 spans 15 residues. Trimming took off 2 bases at V and 3 bases at J, with 10 bases between the two ends.

The chain combines TRBV4-1 with TRBJ2-2; D is perhaps TRBD2 (5 bases). This receptor was identified in a person between 18 and 60 years old who received the Ad26.COV2.S COVID-19 vaccine or a placebo. The sample here was peripheral blood, taken in a trial of Ad26.COV2.S vaccine versus placebo. The CDR3 nucleotides read TGCGCCAGCAGCCAACCCTGGACTGACACCGGGGAGCTGTTTTTT. Encoded protein: CASSQPWTDTGELFF.